The clone carrying this TCR beta chain was seen repeatedly, ten times or more. Its antigen is as yet unknown. This sample was included in a study of blood T cells in healthy people across ages. Through a sample-barcoded 5' primer and a J-beta primer mix, a second PCR was run for about 6 to 12 cycles. In TCRdb, the 5' RACE reads were re-called with MiXCR into one record per CDR3 protein. The profile covers around 1,800,000 distinct CDR3 sequences, with 30% to 40% appearing a single time and 20% to 25% taken by the ten largest. The V gene's germline CDR1 is SQVTM and CDR2 ANQGSEA. V was pared by 6 bases and J by 7 bases, with 11 bases of the junction left unmatched. This CDR3 spans 14 amino acids. Notes on the study in general: For the donors, CMV status was unknown and possibly confounded expanded clonotype changes. Among long-lived donors, naive CD4+ cells were more numerous and diversity higher than in aged donors.

The TCR was taken from a human donor in good health. Input material: blood. V is TRBV29-1 and J is TRBJ2-5; TRBD2 aligns across 10 bases. CDR3 nucleotide sequence: TGCAGCGTCGGGACCGGACTAGCGGTTATGACCCAGTACTTC. It is translated as CSVGTGLAVMTQYF.